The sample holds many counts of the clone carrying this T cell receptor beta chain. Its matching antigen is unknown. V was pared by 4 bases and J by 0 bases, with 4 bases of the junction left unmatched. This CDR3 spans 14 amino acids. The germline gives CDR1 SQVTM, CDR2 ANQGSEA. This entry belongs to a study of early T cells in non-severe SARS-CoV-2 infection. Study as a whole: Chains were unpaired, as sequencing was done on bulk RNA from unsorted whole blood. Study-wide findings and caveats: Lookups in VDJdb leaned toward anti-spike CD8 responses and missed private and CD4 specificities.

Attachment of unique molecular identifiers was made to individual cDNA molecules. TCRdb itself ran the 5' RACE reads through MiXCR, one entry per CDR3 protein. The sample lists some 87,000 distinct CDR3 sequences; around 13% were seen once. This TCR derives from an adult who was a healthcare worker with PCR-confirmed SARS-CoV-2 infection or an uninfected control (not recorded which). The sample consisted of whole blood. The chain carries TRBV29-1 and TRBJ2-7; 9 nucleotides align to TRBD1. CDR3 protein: CSVGRQGGSYEQYF. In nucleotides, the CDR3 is TGCAGCGTTGGTAGACAGGGGGGCTCCTACGAGCAGTACTTC.